This entry concerns a single T cell receptor (beta chain). Its cognate antigen is unknown. This sample stems from a study of cytomegalovirus exposure and HLA in healthy donors. Regarding the study as a whole: HLA alleles were associated with some 16,000 TCR beta sequences in a later analysis at 0.05 false discovery rate. Most sequenced TCRs were rare (though some public TCRs occurred in many donors). Accounts indicate the classifier identified cytomegalovirus status with strong specificity and sensitivity.

Researchers ran the PCR with 60 Vbeta and 13 Jbeta primers. The repertoire was sequenced with immunoSEQ multiplex PCR; TCRdb's copy has only in-frame clones and lacks some. Seen here are around 110,000 clones, 60% to 80% observed once, and the top ten hold over 2.5%. Germline V gene lookup returns CDR1 SGHNT and CDR2 YYREEE (reference sequence). This CDR3 is built from 14 residues. V trimming: 5 bases; J trimming: 4 bases; junction bases outside the gene matches: 7. The chain has TRBV5-4 and TRBJ2-5, with 8 bases fitting TRBD2. The sequencing sample was made of PBMCs. This clonotype was obtained from a female donor in good health and CMV-seronegative. CDR3 in DNA: TGTGCCAGCAGAAAAGCGGGAGAGGCAGAGACCCAGTACTTC. Its translation is CASRKAGEAETQYF.